The rows below give T cell receptor beta chains drawn from one sample of a study of cytomegalovirus exposure and HLA in healthy donors. Libraries were prepared by immunoSEQ multiplex PCR; TCRdb keeps only in-frame clonotypes and omits some of them. The profile covers 150,000 to 200,000 clones, with roughly four fifths appearing a single time and around 2% taken by the ten largest. The sample taken for sequencing was PBMCs. The receptors were gathered from a man aged 18 to 35 in good health and CMV-seronegative. Both conserved end residues are part of each CDR3. Each record gives: D gene, CDR3 length, clone size, V gene, J gene, CDR3 protein, CDR3 DNA. D genes are given only for firm matches. A row's size may be missing; if present it is once, few, many or a size class.

d_call: .; cdr3_length: 12; clone_size: .; v_call: TRBV5-4; j_call: TRBJ2-2; cdr3_aa: CASRGYGGELFF; cdr3_nt: TGTGCGTCCCGGGGGTACGGCGGGGAGCTGTTTTTT
d_call: TRBD2; cdr3_length: 17; clone_size: .; v_call: TRBV5-6; j_call: TRBJ2-3; cdr3_aa: CASSLPLAGAATDTQYF; cdr3_nt: TGTGCCAGCAGCTTACCCCTAGCGGGAGCGGCGACAGATACGCAGTATTTT
d_call: TRBD1; cdr3_length: 12; clone_size: once; v_call: TRBV6-5; j_call: TRBJ1-1; cdr3_aa: CASSDRVTEAFF; cdr3_nt: TGTGCCAGCAGCGACAGGGTCACTGAAGCTTTCTTT
d_call: .; cdr3_length: 17; clone_size: .; v_call: TRBV15; j_call: TRBJ1-3; cdr3_aa: CATSSNLYGSSGNTIYF; cdr3_nt: TGTGCCACCAGCAGCAACCTGTACGGGTCCTCTGGAAACACCATATATTTT
d_call: .; cdr3_length: 11; clone_size: .; v_call: TRBV6-6; j_call: TRBJ2-1; cdr3_aa: CASSYVDEQFF; cdr3_nt: TGTGCCAGCAGTTATGTCGATGAGCAGTTCTTC
d_call: TRBD1; cdr3_length: 14; clone_size: .; v_call: TRBV9; j_call: TRBJ1-1; cdr3_aa: CASSVEGGQPGAFF; cdr3_nt: TGTGCCAGCAGCGTAGAGGGGGGACAGCCCGGGGCTTTCTTT
d_call: TRBD1; cdr3_length: 15; clone_size: .; v_call: TRBV29-1; j_call: TRBJ1-2; cdr3_aa: CSVHTRTGPNYGYTF; cdr3_nt: TGCAGCGTGCACACCAGGACAGGGCCCAACTATGGCTACACCTTC
d_call: TRBD1; cdr3_length: 17; clone_size: .; v_call: TRBV7-8; j_call: TRBJ2-1; cdr3_aa: CASSLGPGTGSYNEQFF; cdr3_nt: TGTGCCAGCAGCCTAGGGCCCGGGACAGGGAGCTACAATGAGCAGTTCTTC
d_call: TRBD1; cdr3_length: 14; clone_size: .; v_call: TRBV6-5; j_call: TRBJ2-1; cdr3_aa: CASSTPGGKNEQFF; cdr3_nt: TGTGCCAGCAGTACCCCAGGGGGTAAGAATGAGCAGTTCTTC
d_call: .; cdr3_length: 15; clone_size: once; v_call: TRBV2; j_call: TRBJ2-5; cdr3_aa: CASSPMSRVGETQYF; cdr3_nt: TGTGCCAGCAGCCCCATGTCGAGGGTTGGGGAGACCCAGTACTTC
d_call: TRBD2; cdr3_length: 15; clone_size: .; v_call: TRBV25-1; j_call: TRBJ2-3; cdr3_aa: CASSRAGGAGDTQYF; cdr3_nt: TGTGCCAGCAGTAGAGCGGGAGGGGCGGGAGATACGCAGTATTTT
d_call: .; cdr3_length: 14; clone_size: .; v_call: TRBV19; j_call: TRBJ2-3; cdr3_aa: CASSIVLPGDTQYF; cdr3_nt: TGTGCCAGTAGTATTGTCCTTCCCGGGGATACGCAGTATTTT
d_call: TRBD2; cdr3_length: 16; clone_size: .; v_call: TRBV7-2; j_call: TRBJ2-1; cdr3_aa: CASSLAASGAYNEQFF; cdr3_nt: TGTGCCAGCAGCTTAGCGGCTAGCGGGGCCTACAATGAGCAGTTCTTC
d_call: TRBD1; cdr3_length: 14; clone_size: once; v_call: TRBV2; j_call: TRBJ1-1; cdr3_aa: CASTRTGGFTEAFF; cdr3_nt: TGTGCCAGCACTCGGACAGGGGGCTTTACTGAAGCTTTCTTT
d_call: TRBD1; cdr3_length: 14; clone_size: .; v_call: TRBV6-5; j_call: TRBJ1-2; cdr3_aa: CASSVDREDYGYTF; cdr3_nt: TGTGCCAGCAGTGTGGACAGGGAGGACTATGGCTACACCTTC
d_call: TRBD1; cdr3_length: 19; clone_size: .; v_call: TRBV4-3; j_call: TRBJ2-1; cdr3_aa: CASSQDGIFMGQGDNEQFF; cdr3_nt: TGCGCCAGCAGCCAAGATGGTATATTTATGGGGCAGGGGGATAATGAGCAGTTCTTC
d_call: TRBD2; cdr3_length: 15; clone_size: .; v_call: TRBV29-1; j_call: TRBJ2-1; cdr3_aa: CSVEVGGGGDNEQFF; cdr3_nt: TGCAGCGTTGAAGTGGGCGGGGGTGGGGACAATGAGCAGTTCTTC
d_call: TRBD2; cdr3_length: 15; clone_size: .; v_call: TRBV11-2; j_call: TRBJ2-3; cdr3_aa: CASSTVAGAVDTQYF; cdr3_nt: TGTGCCAGCAGCACTGTAGCGGGAGCAGTAGATACGCAGTATTTT
d_call: TRBD1; cdr3_length: 15; clone_size: .; v_call: TRBV25-1; j_call: TRBJ2-5; cdr3_aa: CASSEPAGGRETQYF; cdr3_nt: TGTGCCAGCAGTGAACCTGCAGGGGGCAGGGAGACCCAGTACTTC
d_call: TRBD1; cdr3_length: 16; clone_size: once; v_call: TRBV5-4; j_call: TRBJ1-1; cdr3_aa: CASSLVGGNRGTEAFF; cdr3_nt: TGTGCCAGCAGCTTGGTAGGGGGCAACCGGGGCACTGAAGCTTTCTTT
d_call: TRBD1; cdr3_length: 15; clone_size: .; v_call: TRBV19; j_call: TRBJ1-5; cdr3_aa: CASTPTDRGNQPQHF; cdr3_nt: TGTGCCAGTACCCCCACGGACAGGGGCAATCAGCCCCAGCATTTT
d_call: TRBD1; cdr3_length: 15; clone_size: .; v_call: TRBV19; j_call: TRBJ1-4; cdr3_aa: CASSSRGATNEKLFF; cdr3_nt: TGTGCCAGTAGTAGCAGGGGGGCAACTAATGAAAAACTGTTTTTT
d_call: .; cdr3_length: 14; clone_size: .; v_call: TRBV28; j_call: TRBJ2-7; cdr3_aa: CASTRGWSSYEQYF; cdr3_nt: TGTGCCAGCACCCGGGGGTGGTCCTCCTACGAGCAGTACTTC
d_call: TRBD1; cdr3_length: 16; clone_size: .; v_call: TRBV30; j_call: TRBJ1-2; cdr3_aa: CAWSVQRTGANYGYTF; cdr3_nt: TGTGCCTGGAGTGTACAAAGGACAGGGGCGAACTATGGCTACACCTTC
d_call: TRBD1; cdr3_length: 14; clone_size: .; v_call: TRBV6-5; j_call: TRBJ1-5; cdr3_aa: CASSKTGGVQPQHF; cdr3_nt: TGTGCCAGCAGCAAGACAGGGGGTGTTCAGCCCCAGCATTTT
d_call: .; cdr3_length: 12; clone_size: .; v_call: TRBV28; j_call: TRBJ2-5; cdr3_aa: CASSLRQETQYF; cdr3_nt: TGTGCCAGCAGTTTACGCCAAGAGACCCAGTACTTC
d_call: TRBD2; cdr3_length: 15; clone_size: .; v_call: TRBV7-7; j_call: TRBJ2-7; cdr3_aa: CASSLSAGDVGEQYF; cdr3_nt: TGTGCTAGCAGCTTATCGGCGGGGGATGTGGGCGAGCAGTACTTC
d_call: .; cdr3_length: 15; clone_size: once; v_call: TRBV28; j_call: TRBJ1-5; cdr3_aa: CASSLGGQRNQPQHF; cdr3_nt: TGTGCCAGCAGTTTAGGGGGCCAGCGCAATCAGCCCCAGCATTTT
d_call: .; cdr3_length: 14; clone_size: few; v_call: TRBV6-1; j_call: TRBJ1-5; cdr3_aa: CASSGGGQDRAQHF; cdr3_nt: TGTGCCAGCAGTGGGGGCGGCCAGGATAGGGCCCAGCATTTT